A few counts support the clone carrying this TCR beta chain. The data originate from a study of identical twins. TCRdb passed the 5' RACE reads through MiXCR, listing each CDR3 protein once. This table holds under 350,000 distinct CDR3 sequences, just under 9.5% found once. Germline V gene lookup returns CDR1 KGHDR and CDR2 SFDVKD. This CDR3 is 13 amino acids long. Trimming cost V 3 bases and J 10 bases, with 14 bases left between them. These data were also filed under a second study, of yellow fever vaccine responses in identical twins.

This receptor was obtained from a young woman in good health. The chain uses TRBV24-1 and TRBJ2-5; TRBD1 is a possible D gene (6 bases). The sample consisted of CD8+ T cells sorted from blood. The CDR3 region has the DNA TGTGCCACCAGTGATCCCCTACAGGGCTTCCAGTACTTC. Translation: CATSDPLQGFQYF.